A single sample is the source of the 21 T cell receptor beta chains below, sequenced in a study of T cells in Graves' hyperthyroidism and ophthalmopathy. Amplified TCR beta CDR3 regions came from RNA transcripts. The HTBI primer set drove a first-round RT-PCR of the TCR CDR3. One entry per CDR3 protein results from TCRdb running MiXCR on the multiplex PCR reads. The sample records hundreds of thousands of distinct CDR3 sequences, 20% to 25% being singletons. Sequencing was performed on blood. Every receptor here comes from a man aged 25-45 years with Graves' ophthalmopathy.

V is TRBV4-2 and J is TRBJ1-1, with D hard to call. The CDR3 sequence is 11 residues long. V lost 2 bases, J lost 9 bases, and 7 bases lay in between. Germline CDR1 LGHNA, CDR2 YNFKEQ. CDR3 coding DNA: TGTGCCAGCAGCCAAAATAATAAAGCTTTCTTT. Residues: CASSQNNKAFF.

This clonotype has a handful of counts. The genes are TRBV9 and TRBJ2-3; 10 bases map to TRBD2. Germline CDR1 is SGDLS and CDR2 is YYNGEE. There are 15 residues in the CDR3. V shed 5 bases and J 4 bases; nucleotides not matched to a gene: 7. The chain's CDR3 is CASRSSGRGSDTQYF. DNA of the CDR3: TGTGCCAGCAGGTCGAGCGGGAGGGGATCAGATACGCAGTATTTT.

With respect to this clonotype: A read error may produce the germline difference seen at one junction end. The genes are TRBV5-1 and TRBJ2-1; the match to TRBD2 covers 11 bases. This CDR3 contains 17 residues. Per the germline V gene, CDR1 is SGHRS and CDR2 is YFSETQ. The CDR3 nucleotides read TGTGCCAGCCTACGTTCTCCAATAGCGGGAGGGCACAATGAGCAGTTCTTC. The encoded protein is CASLRSPIAGGHNEQFF. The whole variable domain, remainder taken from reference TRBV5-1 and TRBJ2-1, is KAGVTQTPRYLIKTRGQQVTLSCSPISGHRSVSWYQQTPGQGLQFLFEYFSETQRNKGNFPGRFSGRQFSNSRSEMNVSTLELGDSALYLCASLRSPIAGGHNEQFFGPGTRLTVL.

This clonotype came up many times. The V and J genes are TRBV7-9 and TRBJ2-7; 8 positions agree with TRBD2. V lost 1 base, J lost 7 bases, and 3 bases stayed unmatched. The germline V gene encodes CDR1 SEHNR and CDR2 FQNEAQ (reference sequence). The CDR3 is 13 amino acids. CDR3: CASSLDGRGEQYF. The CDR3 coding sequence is TGTGCCAGCAGCTTAGACGGGAGGGGTGAGCAGTACTTC.

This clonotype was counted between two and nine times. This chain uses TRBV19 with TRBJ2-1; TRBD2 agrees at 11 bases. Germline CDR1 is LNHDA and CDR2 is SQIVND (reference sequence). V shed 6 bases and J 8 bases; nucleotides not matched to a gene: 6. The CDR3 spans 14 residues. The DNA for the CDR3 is TGTGCCAGTAGCCTACTAGCGGGAGAGGATGAGCAGTTCTTC. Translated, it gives CASSLLAGEDEQFF.

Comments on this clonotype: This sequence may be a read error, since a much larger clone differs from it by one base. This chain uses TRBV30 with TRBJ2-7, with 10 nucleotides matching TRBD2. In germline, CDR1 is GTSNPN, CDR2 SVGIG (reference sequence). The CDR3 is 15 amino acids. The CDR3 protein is CAWKREGLVYYEQCF. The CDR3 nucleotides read TGTGCCTGGAAGCGGGAGGGCCTTGTTTATTACGAGCAGTGCTTC.

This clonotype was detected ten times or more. In nucleotides, the CDR3 is TGTGCCAGCAGTTTTGGGGGTAGCACAGATACGCAGTATTTT. Its protein is CASSFGGSTDTQYF. The chain employs TRBV12-3 or TRBV12-4 and TRBJ2-3; tentatively, D is TRBD1 or TRBD2 (5 bases each). The CDR3 runs to 14 residues. V was cut by 3 bases and J by 0 bases, with 7 bases left in between.

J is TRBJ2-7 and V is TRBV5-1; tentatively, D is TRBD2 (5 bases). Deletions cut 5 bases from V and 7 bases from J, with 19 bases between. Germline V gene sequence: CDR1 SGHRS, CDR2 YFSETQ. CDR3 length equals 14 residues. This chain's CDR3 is CASRKNIGTGEQYF. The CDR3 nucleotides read TGCGCCAGCAGGAAAAACATAGGCACGGGAGAGCAGTACTTC.

CDR3 sequence: CASSFSLSYEQYF. The CDR3 nucleotides read TGCGCCAGCAGCTTCTCTCTGAGCTACGAGCAGTACTTC. This chain joins TRBV5-1 and TRBJ2-7; D is ambiguous. Germline values: CDR1 SGHRS, CDR2 YFSETQ. Trimming shortened V by 2 bases and J by 3 bases, and 9 bases separated the two germline ends. CDR3 length equals 13 residues.

CDR3 sequence: CASRRDTNTGELFF. The CDR3 DNA reads TGTGCCAGCAGGCGGGACACCAACACCGGGGAGCTGTTTTTT. The chain uses TRBV2 and TRBJ2-2; D possibly uses TRBD1 or TRBD2 (6 bases each). V gave up 6 bases and J gave up 2 bases, with 10 bases separating them. The germline V gene encodes CDR1 SNHLY and CDR2 FYNNEI. The CDR3 consists of 14 residues.

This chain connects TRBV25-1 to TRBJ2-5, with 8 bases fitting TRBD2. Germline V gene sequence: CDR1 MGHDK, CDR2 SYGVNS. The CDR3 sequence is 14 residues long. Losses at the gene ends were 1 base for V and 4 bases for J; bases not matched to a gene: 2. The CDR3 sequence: CASSESAGGETQYF. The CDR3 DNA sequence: TGTGCCAGCAGTGAATCCGCGGGAGGAGAGACCCAGTACTTC. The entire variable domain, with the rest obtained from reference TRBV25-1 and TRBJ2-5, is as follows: EADIYQTPRYLVIGTGKKITLECSQTMGHDKMYWYQQDPGMELHLIHYSYGVNSTEKGDLSSESTVSRIRTEHFPLTLESARPSHTSQYLCASSESAGGETQYFGPGTRLLVL.

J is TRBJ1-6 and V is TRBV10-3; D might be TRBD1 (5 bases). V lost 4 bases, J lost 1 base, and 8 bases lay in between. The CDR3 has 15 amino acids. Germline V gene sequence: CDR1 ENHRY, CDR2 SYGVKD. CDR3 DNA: TGTGCCATCAGTGGCGGGGGATCCTATAATTCACCCCTCCACTTT. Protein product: CAISGGGSYNSPLHF.

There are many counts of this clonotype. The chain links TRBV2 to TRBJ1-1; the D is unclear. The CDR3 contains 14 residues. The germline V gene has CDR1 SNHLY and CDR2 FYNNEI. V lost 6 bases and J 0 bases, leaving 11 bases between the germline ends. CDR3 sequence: CASSTGRMNTEAFF. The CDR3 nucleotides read TGTGCCAGCAGCACGGGGAGGATGAACACTGAAGCTTTCTTT.

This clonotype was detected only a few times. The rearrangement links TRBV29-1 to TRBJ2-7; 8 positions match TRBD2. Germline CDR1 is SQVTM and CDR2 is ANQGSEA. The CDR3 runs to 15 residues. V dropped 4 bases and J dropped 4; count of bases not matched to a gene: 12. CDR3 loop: CSVVGLAGSSYEQYF. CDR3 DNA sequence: TGCAGCGTTGTCGGGCTAGCGGGCTCGTCGTACGAGCAGTACTTC.

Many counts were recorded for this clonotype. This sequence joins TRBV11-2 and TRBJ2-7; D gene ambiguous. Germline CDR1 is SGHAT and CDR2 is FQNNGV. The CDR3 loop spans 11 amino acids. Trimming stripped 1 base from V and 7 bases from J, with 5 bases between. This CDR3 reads CASSLAREQYF. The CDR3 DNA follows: TGTGCCAGCAGCTTAGCCAGGGAGCAGTACTTC. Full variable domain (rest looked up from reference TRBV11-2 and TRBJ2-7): EAGVAQSPRYKIIEKRQSVAFWCNPISGHATLYWYQQILGQGPKLLIQFQNNGVVDDSQLPKDRFSAERLKGVDSTLKIQPAKLEDSAVYLCASSLAREQYFGPGTRLTVT.

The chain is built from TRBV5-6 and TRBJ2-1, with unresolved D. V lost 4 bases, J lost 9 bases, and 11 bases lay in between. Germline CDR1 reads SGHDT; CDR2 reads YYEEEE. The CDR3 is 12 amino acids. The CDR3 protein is CASSPFGFEQFF. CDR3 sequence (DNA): TGTGCCAGCAGCCCCTTTGGATTTGAGCAGTTCTTC.

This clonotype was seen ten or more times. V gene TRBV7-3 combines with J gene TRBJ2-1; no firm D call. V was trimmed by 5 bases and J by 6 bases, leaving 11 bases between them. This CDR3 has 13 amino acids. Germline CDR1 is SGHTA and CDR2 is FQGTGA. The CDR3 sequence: CASSTIPSNEQFF. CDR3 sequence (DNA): TGTGCCAGCAGCACCATACCTAGCAATGAGCAGTTCTTC.

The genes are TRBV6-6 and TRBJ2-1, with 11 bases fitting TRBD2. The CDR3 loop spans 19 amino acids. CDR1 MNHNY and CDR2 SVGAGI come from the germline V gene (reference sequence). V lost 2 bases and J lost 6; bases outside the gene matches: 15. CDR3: CASSYGRSSGRAFGNEQFF. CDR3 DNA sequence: TGTGCCAGCAGTTACGGGAGAAGTAGCGGGAGGGCCTTTGGCAATGAGCAGTTCTTC.

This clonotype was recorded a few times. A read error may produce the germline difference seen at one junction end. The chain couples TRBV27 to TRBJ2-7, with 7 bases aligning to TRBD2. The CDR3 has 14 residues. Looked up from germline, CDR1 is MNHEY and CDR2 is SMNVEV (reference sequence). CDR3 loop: CASRNSGTIYAQYF. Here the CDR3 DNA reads TGTGCCAGCAGAAACTCCGGGACTATCTACGCGCAGTACTTC.

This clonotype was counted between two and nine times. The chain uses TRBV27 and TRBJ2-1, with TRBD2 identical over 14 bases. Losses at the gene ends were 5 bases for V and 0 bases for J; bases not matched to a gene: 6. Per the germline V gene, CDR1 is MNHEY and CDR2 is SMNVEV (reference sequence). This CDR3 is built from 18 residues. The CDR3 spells CASSPGTSGSLSYNEQFF. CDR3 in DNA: TGTGCCAGCAGTCCGGGGACTAGCGGGAGCCTCTCCTACAATGAGCAGTTCTTC.

The CDR3 coding sequence is TGTGCCAGCAGTTTTGGGGGGATAAGGGAGCAGTTCTTC. Translation: CASSFGGIREQFF. V usage is TRBV12-3 or TRBV12-4 and J usage is TRBJ2-1, with D maybe TRBD2 (6 bases). The germline V and J ends were trimmed by 3 bases and 10 bases, with 13 bases remaining between them. The CDR3 runs 13 residues.